This T cell receptor beta chain appears in the sequencing data of a study of shared clonotypes between healthy human individuals. Study-level background: Each donor's CD8 memory used one plate, CD8 naive two, each CD4 subset three. General study results and limits: Large depth notwithstanding, sorted-subset sequencing proved incomplete by rarefaction.

Germline CDR1 WSHSY, CDR2 SAAADI. V lost 2 bases and J 3 bases, leaving 2 bases between the germline ends. The length of the CDR3 is 11 residues. In the sorted-subset replicate PCRs, around 220 ng DNA, 29,000 or so T cell genomes, was used. Measured with immunoSEQ multiplex PCR; TCRdb has only the in-frame clones, and not every one. In the table there are under 350,000 clones, around nine tenths of which are singletons. Concerning this clone itself: Its antigen is not known.

The clonotype comes from a man younger than 35 in good health. The genes are TRBV10-2 and TRBJ2-7, with D hard to call. The sample comprised memory CD8+ T cells sorted from blood. Subset given: CD45RO+ cells pooled with CCR7-negative TemRA cells. Here the CDR3 reads CASSEIYEQYF. CDR3 coding DNA: TGCGCCAGCAGTGAGATCTACGAGCAGTACTTC.